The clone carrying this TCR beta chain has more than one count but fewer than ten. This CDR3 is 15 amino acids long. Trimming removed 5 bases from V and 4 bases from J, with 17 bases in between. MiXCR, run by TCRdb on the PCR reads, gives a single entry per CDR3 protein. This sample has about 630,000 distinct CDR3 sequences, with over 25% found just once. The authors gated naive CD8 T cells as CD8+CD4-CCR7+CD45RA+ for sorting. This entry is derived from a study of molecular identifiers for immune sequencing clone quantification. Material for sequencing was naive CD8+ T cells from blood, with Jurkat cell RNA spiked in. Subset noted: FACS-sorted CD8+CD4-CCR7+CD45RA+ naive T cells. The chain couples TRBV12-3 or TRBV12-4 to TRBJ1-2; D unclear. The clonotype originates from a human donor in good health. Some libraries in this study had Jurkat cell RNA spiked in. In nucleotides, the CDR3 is TGTGCCAGCAGTACCGGACGGTCCCTCCCCTATGGCTACACCTTC. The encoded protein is CASSTGRSLPYGYTF.